One sample yielded the 29 T cell receptor beta chains listed below, sequenced in a study of T cells after yellow fever vaccination. TCRdb re-derived calls from the 5' RACE reads in MiXCR, one entry per CDR3 protein. The table shows about 580,000 distinct CDR3 sequences, with 17% occurring only once. The sequences come from PBMCs, collected 4 to 5 days after the first yellow fever vaccination. The receptors here all came from a man younger than 35 who received the YFV17D yellow fever vaccine.

Comment on this clonotype: Just one base apart from a much larger clone, this may be a read error. The chain has TRBV5-1 and TRBJ2-1, with no clear D. The CDR3 totals 12 residues. Trimming removed 4 bases from V and 3 bases from J, with 5 bases in between. Germline-derived CDR1 and CDR2 are SGHRS and YFSETQ. The DNA for the CDR3 is TGCGCCAGCAGCATGGACTACAATGAGCAGTTCTTC. Translating gives CASSMDYNEQFF.

This clonotype was counted between two and nine times. The CDR3 DNA is TGTGCCAGCAGCTTAGGACGGAGCCGAGGGGCCCAGTACTTC. Protein product: CASSLGRSRGAQYF. V is TRBV11-1 and J is TRBJ2-5; D could derive from TRBD1 or TRBD2 (5 bases each). The V end lost 1 base, the J end lost 9 bases, and 15 bases lay between the germline ends. Germline V gene data show CDR1 as SGHAT and CDR2 as FQDESV (reference sequence). This CDR3 is built from 14 residues.

The chain recombines TRBV20-1 with TRBJ2-3; D is ambiguous. V lost 4 bases and J 6 bases, leaving 8 bases between the germline ends. Looked up from germline, CDR1 is DFQATT and CDR2 is SNEGSKA (reference sequence). The CDR3 sequence is 11 residues long. CDR3 nucleotides: TGCAGTGCTACTGTCCAGGATACGCAGTATTTT. Translated, it gives CSATVQDTQYF.

The sample holds a few counts of this clonotype. The genes are TRBV15 and TRBJ2-3; D not resolved. Germline-derived CDR1 and CDR2 are LNHNV and YYDKDF (reference sequence). There are 16 residues in the CDR3. V gave up 5 bases and J gave up 5 bases, with 20 bases separating them. In DNA, the CDR3 is TGTGCCACCAGCCCTAACCACGACTTGTATGGAGATACGCAGTATTTT. Amino acid sequence: CATSPNHDLYGDTQYF.

The chain links TRBV12-3 or TRBV12-4 to TRBJ2-2, with 8 bases lining up with TRBD2. The J segment lost 3 bases and the V segment lost 3 bases, leaving 3 bases of the junction unmatched. The CDR3 is 15 residues long. CDR3 in amino acids: CASSFEREHTGELFF. The CDR3 DNA is TGTGCCAGCAGTTTCGAGCGGGAGCACACCGGGGAGCTGTTTTTT.

This clonotype has a handful of counts. In DNA form, the CDR3 reads TGCAGTGCTAGAGTATGGACAGGGGGCACCGGGGAGCTGTTTTTT. This translates into CSARVWTGGTGELFF. V is TRBV20-1 and J is TRBJ2-2; TRBD1 aligns across 10 bases. Germline V gene sequence: CDR1 DFQATT, CDR2 SNEGSKA (reference sequence). CDR3 length: 15 residues. Trimming cost V 1 base and J 4 bases; bases outside gene matches: 3.

V gene TRBV4-1 combines with J gene TRBJ1-3; TRBD1 might be the D (5 bases). Germline V gives CDR1 MGHRA, CDR2 YSYEKL. The CDR3 has 16 residues. V was clipped by 4 bases and J by 0 bases, with 13 bases between them. DNA of the CDR3: TGCGCCAGCAGCCTAGACAGCCATAACTCTGGAAACACCATATATTTT. Translated: CASSLDSHNSGNTIYF.

V is TRBV9 and J is TRBJ2-5, with TRBD2 matching over 8 bases. The V segment lost 3 bases and the J segment 4 bases; nucleotides outside the gene matches: 8. The CDR3 covers 15 residues. Germline V gene data show CDR1 as SGDLS and CDR2 as YYNGEE. The CDR3 loop reads CASSAGGGGLETQYF. In DNA, the CDR3 is TGTGCCAGCAGCGCGGGAGGGGGGGGGCTAGAGACCCAGTACTTC.

This clonotype has a handful of counts. The chain couples TRBV12-3 or TRBV12-4 to TRBJ2-7, with 9 bases fitting TRBD2. The length of the CDR3 is 14 residues. V shed 4 bases and J 5 bases; nucleotides not matched to a gene: 6. DNA of the CDR3: TGTGCCAGCAGTTCGAGAGCGGGGGGAGACGAGCAGTACTTC. This gives the protein CASSSRAGGDEQYF.

This clonotype came up a few times. The chain recombines TRBV7-2 with TRBJ1-6; D is perhaps TRBD1 (5 bases). Germline CDR1 SGHTA, CDR2 FQGNSA. Trimming stripped 5 bases from V and 6 bases from J, with 17 bases between. This CDR3 has 16 residues. CDR3 nucleotides: TGTGCCAGCAGCCCGAGACAGCTCCGCGGTAATTCACCCCTCCACTTT. This codes for CASSPRQLRGNSPLHF. Drawing the rest from reference TRBV7-2 and TRBJ1-6, the complete variable domain is GAGVSQSPSNKVTEKGKDVELRCDPISGHTALYWYRQSLGQGLEFLIYFQGNSAPDKSGLPSDRFSAERTGGSVSTLTIQRTQQEDSAVYLCASSPRQLRGNSPLHFGNGTRLTVT.

Details on this clonotype: The junction departs from the called germline gene at one end, perhaps through a read error. J is TRBJ2-2 and V is TRBV20-1; D is uncertain. CDR3 length: 16 amino acids. Germline CDR1 and CDR2: DFQATT and SNEGSKA (reference sequence). The CDR3 protein is CCARRRPASGTGELFF. The CDR3 nucleotides are TGCTGTGCTAGACGCCGGCCGGCTAGTGGCACCGGGGAGCTGTTTTTT.

The chain joins TRBV18 to TRBJ1-3; D remains ambiguous. With 2 bases removed from V and 4 bases from J, the gap between germline ends came to 15 bases. The CDR3 loop spans 16 amino acids. The germline V gene encodes CDR1 KGHSH and CDR2 LQKENI. CDR3 residues: CASSPTQAAFGNTIYF. The CDR3 DNA follows: TGTGCCAGCTCACCAACCCAGGCCGCTTTCGGAAACACCATATATTTT.

This clonotype was observed many times. The gene calls are TRBV6-2 or TRBV6-3 and TRBJ1-1, with 7 bases matching TRBD1. The germline CDR1 and CDR2 sequences are MNHEY and SVGEGT. The CDR3 has 17 amino acids. The ends lost 5 bases at V and 2 bases at J; junction bases unmatched: 14. CDR3 nucleotides: TGTGCCAGCAGTATCCGACCACAGGGGTCTATTAACACTGAAGCTTTCTTT. Its protein product is CASSIRPQGSINTEAFF.

This clonotype occurred a few times. CDR3 sequence reads: CAISPQVTEAEAFF. The CDR3 bases are TGTGCCATCAGCCCACAGGTGACGGAGGCTGAAGCTTTCTTT. This chain uses TRBV10-3 with TRBJ1-1; a weak D match, TRBD1 (5 bases). The CDR3 consists of 14 residues. Germline-derived CDR1 and CDR2 are ENHRY and SYGVKD. With 6 bases removed from V and 6 bases from J, the gap between germline ends came to 17 bases.

This clonotype was seen a handful of times. The chain has TRBV7-9 and TRBJ2-5; possibly TRBD2 for D (6 bases). CDR1 is SEHNR, CDR2 FQNEAQ, per germline (reference sequence). Trimming pared 3 bases from V and 10 bases from J, leaving 18 bases between. The length of the CDR3 is 14 residues. CDR3 sequence reads: CASSLTSGFAVQYF. The DNA of the CDR3 is TGTGCCAGCAGCTTGACTAGTGGGTTTGCGGTCCAGTACTTC.

V is TRBV11-2 and J is TRBJ2-5; TRBD2 agrees at 8 bases. The germline V gene encodes CDR1 SGHAT and CDR2 FQNNGV. The CDR3 runs to 14 residues. Germline trimming cut 5 bases from V and 4 bases from J; bases unmatched to any gene: 6. The CDR3 sequence is CASSPGLVVETQYF. As DNA, the CDR3 is TGTGCCAGCAGCCCGGGACTAGTGGTAGAGACCCAGTACTTC.

CDR3 sequence: CASRPTGGWYEQYF. The CDR3 DNA reads as TGCGCCAGCCGACCGACAGGGGGGTGGTACGAGCAGTACTTC. This chain uses TRBV5-1 with TRBJ2-7; 9 bases are a match to TRBD1. CDR1 is SGHRS, CDR2 YFSETQ, per germline. The trim removed 7 bases at V and 4 bases at J, leaving 9 bases unmatched. The CDR3 is 14 amino acids. Complete variable domain (other parts from reference TRBV5-1 and TRBJ2-7): KAGVTQTPRYLIKTRGQQVTLSCSPISGHRSVSWYQQTPGQGLQFLFEYFSETQRNKGNFPGRFSGRQFSNSRSEMNVSTLELGDSALYLCASRPTGGWYEQYFGPGTRLTVT.

The rearrangement uses TRBV11-2 and TRBJ1-6; the D gene is possibly TRBD1 (5 bases). The CDR3 spans 14 residues. Between the trimmed V and J ends, which lost 6 bases and 7 bases, there was a span of 13 bases. Germline V gene data show CDR1 as SGHAT and CDR2 as FQNNGV. The DNA for the CDR3 is TGTGCCAGCAGTGACAGTCCCGGGAATTCACCCCTCCACTTT. Its translation is CASSDSPGNSPLHF.

CDR3: CAISGSAGGTDTQYF. As DNA, the CDR3 is TGTGCCATCAGTGGATCAGCGGGGGGGACAGATACGCAGTATTTT. The V gene is TRBV10-3, the J gene TRBJ2-3; 10 positions agree with TRBD2. The germline V gene encodes CDR1 ENHRY and CDR2 SYGVKD. The CDR3 loop spans 15 amino acids. Germline trimming cut 4 bases from V and 3 bases from J; bases unmatched to any gene: 4.

V and J are TRBV5-1 and TRBJ2-7; no definite D call. CDR3 length: 14 amino acids. Germline values: CDR1 SGHRS, CDR2 YFSETQ. V was pared by 0 bases and J by 2 bases, with 9 bases between. DNA for the CDR3: TGCGCCAGCAGCTTGGCTGGCAGAGCCTACGAGCAGTACGTC. Its protein product is CASSLAGRAYEQYV.

This CDR3 reads CASSSRQTHEQFF. The CDR3 DNA follows: TGTGCCAGCAGCTCCCGTCAGACCCATGAGCAGTTCTTC. The chain recombines TRBV7-3 with TRBJ2-1; D uncertain. CDR3 size: 13 residues. Per the germline V gene, CDR1 is SGHTA and CDR2 is FQGTGA. The ends were cut back, 4 bases at V and 8 bases at J, with 12 bases in the middle.

This chain connects TRBV29-1 to TRBJ1-4; 7 bases map to TRBD1. Germline trimming cut 0 bases from V and 7 bases from J; bases unmatched to any gene: 5. Germline V gene data show CDR1 as SQVTM and CDR2 as ANQGSEA. There are 14 residues in the CDR3. Here the CDR3 DNA reads TGCAGCGTTGAAGAGACGGCAGGGGGTGAAAAACTGTTTTTT. Translated, it gives CSVEETAGGEKLFF. The full variable domain, completed using reference TRBV29-1 and TRBJ1-4, is SAVISQKPSRDICQRGTSLTIQCQVDSQVTMMFWYRQQPGQSLTLIATANQGSEATYESGFVIDKFPISRPNLTFSTLTVSNMSPEDSSIYLCSVEETAGGEKLFFGSGTQLSVL.

V is TRBV27 and J is TRBJ1-1, with a tentative D call TRBD1 (6 bases). The V end lost 2 bases, the J end lost 0 bases, and 13 bases lay between the germline ends. The CDR3 is 16 residues long. In germline, CDR1 is MNHEY, CDR2 SMNVEV (reference sequence). The DNA for the CDR3 is TGTGCCAGCAGTTTAACTTGGGGGCGGTTGAACACTGAAGCTTTCTTT. This translates into CASSLTWGRLNTEAFF.

This clonotype has only a few counts. The chain links TRBV18 to TRBJ2-3; D gene ambiguous. V lost 3 bases, J lost 2 bases, and 9 bases lay in between. The CDR3 spans 14 residues. The germline CDR1 and CDR2 sequences are KGHSH and LQKENI. The CDR3 region is CASSPRTATDTQYF. CDR3 bases: TGTGCCAGCTCACCCCGGACGGCCACAGATACGCAGTATTTT.

This clonotype occurred a few times. J is TRBJ1-5 and V is TRBV12-3 or TRBV12-4, with D uncertain. V shed 6 bases and J shed 3 bases, with 6 bases lying between them. CDR3 length: 12 residues. In nucleotides, the CDR3 is TGTGCCAGCAGGGATTACAATCAGCCCCAGCATTTT. Translation: CASRDYNQPQHF.

This chain links TRBV6-6 with TRBJ1-1; D is unresolved. V was trimmed by 8 bases and J by 5 bases, leaving 12 bases between them. The CDR3 has 12 amino acids. From germline, CDR1 is MNHNY and CDR2 SVGAGI (reference sequence). Here the CDR3 reads CASSSWRTEAFF. CDR3 nucleotides: TGTGCCAGCTCATCCTGGCGGACTGAAGCTTTCTTT.

The gene calls are TRBV7-6 and TRBJ2-7, with 7 nucleotides matching TRBD1. This CDR3 has 19 amino acids. V trimming: 5 bases; J trimming: 0 bases; junction bases outside the gene matches: 19. Germline V CDR1 and CDR2: SGHVS, FNYEAQ. CDR3 protein: CASSALTGNRGGNSYEQYF. The CDR3 nucleotides read TGTGCCAGCAGCGCCCTGACAGGGAATCGGGGCGGAAACTCCTACGAGCAGTACTTC. Looking up the rest from reference TRBV7-6 and TRBJ2-7 gives the full variable domain: GAGVSQSPRYKVTKRGQDVALRCDPISGHVSLYWYRQALGQGPEFLTYFNYEAQQDKSGLPNDRFSAERPEGSISTLTIQRTEQRDSAMYRCASSALTGNRGGNSYEQYFGPGTRLTVT.

V gene TRBV4-1 combines with J gene TRBJ1-2; the D is unclear. V lost 4 bases, J lost 3 bases, and 15 bases lay in between. The CDR3 is made up of 15 amino acids. Germline V gene data show CDR1 as MGHRA and CDR2 as YSYEKL. For the CDR3, the DNA is TGCGCCAGCAGCCCGCCGGGAAAATCGGACTATGGCTACACCTTC. Translating gives CASSPPGKSDYGYTF.

The chain is built from TRBV6-1 and TRBJ2-1, with D hard to call. Germline CDR1 and CDR2: MNHNS and SASEGT. This CDR3 has 16 residues. Trimming left V 7 bases short and J 0 bases short, with 16 bases between. The CDR3 is CASTRRVHHSYNEQFF. The CDR3, as DNA: TGTGCCAGCACCCGTCGAGTTCACCACTCCTACAATGAGCAGTTCTTC.